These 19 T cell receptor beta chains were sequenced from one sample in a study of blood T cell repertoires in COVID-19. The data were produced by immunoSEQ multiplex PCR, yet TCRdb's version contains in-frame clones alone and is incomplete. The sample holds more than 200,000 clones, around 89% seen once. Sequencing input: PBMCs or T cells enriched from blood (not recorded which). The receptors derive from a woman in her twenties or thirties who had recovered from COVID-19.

The CDR3 is CAWSVNPVDSPLHF. The CDR3 coding sequence is TGTGCCTGGAGTGTAAACCCGGTAGATTCACCCCTCCACTTT. The V gene is TRBV30, the J gene TRBJ1-6; no clear D. The CDR3 has 14 residues. From germline, CDR1 is GTSNPN and CDR2 SVGIG (reference sequence). V was trimmed by 0 bases and J by 8 bases, leaving 11 bases between them. Filled out from reference TRBV30 and TRBJ1-6, the complete variable domain reads SQTIHQWPATLVQPVGSPLSLECTVEGTSNPNLYWYRQAAGRGLQLLFYSVGIGQISSEVPQNLSASRPQDRQFILSSKKLLLSDSGFYLCAWSVNPVDSPLHFGNGTRLTVT.

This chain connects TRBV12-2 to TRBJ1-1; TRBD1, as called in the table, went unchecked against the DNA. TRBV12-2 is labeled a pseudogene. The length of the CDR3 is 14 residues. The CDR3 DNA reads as TGTGCAAGTCGCCCGGGGACAGAGAACACTGAAGCTTTCTTT. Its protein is CASRPGTENTEAFF.

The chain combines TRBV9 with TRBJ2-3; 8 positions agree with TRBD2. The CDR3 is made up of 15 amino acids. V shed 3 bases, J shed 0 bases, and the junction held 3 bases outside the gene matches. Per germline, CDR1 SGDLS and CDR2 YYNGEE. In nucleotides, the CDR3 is TGTGCCAGCAGCGGTAGCGGGACTAGCACAGATACGCAGTATTTT. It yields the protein CASSGSGTSTDTQYF. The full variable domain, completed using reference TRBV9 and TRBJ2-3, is DSGVTQTPKHLITATGQRVTLRCSPRSGDLSVYWYQQSLDQGLQFLIQYYNGEERAKGNILERFSAQQFPDLHSELNLSSLELGDSALYFCASSGSGTSTDTQYFGPGTRLTVL.

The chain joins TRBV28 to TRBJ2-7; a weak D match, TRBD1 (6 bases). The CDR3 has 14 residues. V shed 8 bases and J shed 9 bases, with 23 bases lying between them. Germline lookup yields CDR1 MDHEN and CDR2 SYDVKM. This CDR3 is CASGPPRTVAGQYF. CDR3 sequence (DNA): TGTGCCAGCGGGCCACCTCGGACAGTAGCCGGGCAGTACTTC.

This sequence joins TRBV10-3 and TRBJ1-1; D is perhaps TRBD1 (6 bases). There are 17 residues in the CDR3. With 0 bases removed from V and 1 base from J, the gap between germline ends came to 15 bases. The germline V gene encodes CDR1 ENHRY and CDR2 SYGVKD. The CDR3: CAISESIGGTPNTEAFF. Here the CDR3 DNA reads TGTGCCATCAGTGAGTCTATCGGGGGGACACCGAACACTGAAGCTTTCTTT.

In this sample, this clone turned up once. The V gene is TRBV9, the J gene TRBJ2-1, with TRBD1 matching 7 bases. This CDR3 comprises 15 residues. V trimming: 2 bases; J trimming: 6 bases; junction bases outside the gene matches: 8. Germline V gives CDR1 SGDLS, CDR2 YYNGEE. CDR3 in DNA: TGTGCCAGCAGCGTGACAGGGTCGGGCATCAATGAGCAGTTCTTC. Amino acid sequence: CASSVTGSGINEQFF.

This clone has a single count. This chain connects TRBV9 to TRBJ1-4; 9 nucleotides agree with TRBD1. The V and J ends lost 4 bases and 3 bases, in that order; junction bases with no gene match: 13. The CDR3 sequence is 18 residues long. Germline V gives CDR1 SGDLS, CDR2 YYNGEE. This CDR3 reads CASSPVGQGLGANEKLFF. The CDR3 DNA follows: TGTGCCAGCAGCCCCGTTGGACAGGGGTTGGGCGCTAATGAAAAACTGTTTTTT.

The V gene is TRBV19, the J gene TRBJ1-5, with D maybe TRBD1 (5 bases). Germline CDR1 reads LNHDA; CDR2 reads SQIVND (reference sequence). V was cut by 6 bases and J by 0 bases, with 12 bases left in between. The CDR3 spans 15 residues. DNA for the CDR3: TGTGCCAGTAGGATCAGGGTCTATAGCAATCAGCCCCAGCATTTT. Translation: CASRIRVYSNQPQHF.

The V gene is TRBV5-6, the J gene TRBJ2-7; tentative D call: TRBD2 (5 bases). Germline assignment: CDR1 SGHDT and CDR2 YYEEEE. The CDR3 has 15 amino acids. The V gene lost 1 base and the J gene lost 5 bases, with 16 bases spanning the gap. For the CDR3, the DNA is TGTGCCAGCAGCTTGATTAGCGCAAAGCGGCACGAGCAGTACTTC. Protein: CASSLISAKRHEQYF.

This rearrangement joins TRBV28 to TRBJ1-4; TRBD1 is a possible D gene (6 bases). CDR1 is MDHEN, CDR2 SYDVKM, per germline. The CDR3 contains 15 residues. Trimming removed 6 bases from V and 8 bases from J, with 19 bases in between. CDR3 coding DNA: TGTGCCAGCAGCCCAGCGGGGGGCGCGAGCGAAAAACTGTTTTTT. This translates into CASSPAGGASEKLFF.

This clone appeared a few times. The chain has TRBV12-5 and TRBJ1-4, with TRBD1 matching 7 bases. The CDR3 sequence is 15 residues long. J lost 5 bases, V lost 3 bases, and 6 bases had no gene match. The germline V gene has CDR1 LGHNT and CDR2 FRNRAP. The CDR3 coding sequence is TGTGCTAGTGGTTTAAGGACAGGAGAAAATGAAAAACTGTTTTTT. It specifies CASGLRTGENEKLFF. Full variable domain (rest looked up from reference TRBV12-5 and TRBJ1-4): DARVTQTPRHKVTEMGQEVTMRCQPILGHNTVFWYRQTMMQGLELLAYFRNRAPLDDSGMPKDRFSAEMPDATLATLKIQPSEPRDSAVYFCASGLRTGENEKLFFGSGTQLSVL.

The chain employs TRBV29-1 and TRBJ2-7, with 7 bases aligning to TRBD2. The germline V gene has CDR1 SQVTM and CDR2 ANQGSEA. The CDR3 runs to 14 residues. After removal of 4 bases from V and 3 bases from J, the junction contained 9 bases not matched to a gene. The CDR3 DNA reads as TGCAGCGTTGTGGGAGGGAAAGCCTACTACGAGCAGTACTTC. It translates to CSVVGGKAYYEQYF.

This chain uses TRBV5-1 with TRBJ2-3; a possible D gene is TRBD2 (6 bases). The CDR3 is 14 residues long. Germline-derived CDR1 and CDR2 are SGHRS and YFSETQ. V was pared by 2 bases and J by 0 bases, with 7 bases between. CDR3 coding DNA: TGCGCCAGCAGCTTCGGGGGTAGCACAGATACGCAGTATTTT. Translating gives CASSFGGSTDTQYF.

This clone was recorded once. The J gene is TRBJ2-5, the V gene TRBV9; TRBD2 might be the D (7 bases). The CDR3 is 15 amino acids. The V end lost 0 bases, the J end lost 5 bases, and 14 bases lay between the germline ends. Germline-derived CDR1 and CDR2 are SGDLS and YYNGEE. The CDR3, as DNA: TGTGCCAGCAGCGTAGATGGGGGGGCGGTGGAGACCCAGTACTTC. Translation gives CASSVDGGAVETQYF.

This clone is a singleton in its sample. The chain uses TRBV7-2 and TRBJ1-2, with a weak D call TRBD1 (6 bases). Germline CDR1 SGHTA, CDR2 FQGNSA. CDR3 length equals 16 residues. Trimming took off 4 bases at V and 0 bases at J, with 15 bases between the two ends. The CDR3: CASSWGPSVSNYGYTF. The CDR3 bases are TGTGCCAGCAGCTGGGGGCCTTCGGTCTCTAACTATGGCTACACCTTC.

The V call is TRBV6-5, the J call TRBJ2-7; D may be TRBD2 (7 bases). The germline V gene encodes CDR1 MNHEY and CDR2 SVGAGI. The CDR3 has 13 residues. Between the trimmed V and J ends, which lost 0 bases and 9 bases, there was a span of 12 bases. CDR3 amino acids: CASSYSRGPGQYF. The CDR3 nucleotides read TGTGCCAGCAGTTACTCGCGGGGGCCCGGGCAGTACTTC.

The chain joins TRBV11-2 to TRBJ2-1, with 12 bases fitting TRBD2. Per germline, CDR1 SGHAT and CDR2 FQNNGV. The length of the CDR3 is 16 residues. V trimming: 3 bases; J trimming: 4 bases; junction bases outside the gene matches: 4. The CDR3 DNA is TGTGCCAGCAGCTTGCCGACTAGCGGGGGTTACAATGAGCAGTTCTTC. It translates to CASSLPTSGGYNEQFF.

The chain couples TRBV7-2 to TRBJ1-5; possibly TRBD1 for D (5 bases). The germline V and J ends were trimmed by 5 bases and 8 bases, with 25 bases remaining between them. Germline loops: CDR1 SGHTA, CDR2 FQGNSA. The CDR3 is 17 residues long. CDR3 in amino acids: CASSPSRDLSGEKPQHF. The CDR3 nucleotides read TGTGCCAGCAGCCCATCCCGGGACTTGAGTGGAGAGAAGCCCCAGCATTTT.

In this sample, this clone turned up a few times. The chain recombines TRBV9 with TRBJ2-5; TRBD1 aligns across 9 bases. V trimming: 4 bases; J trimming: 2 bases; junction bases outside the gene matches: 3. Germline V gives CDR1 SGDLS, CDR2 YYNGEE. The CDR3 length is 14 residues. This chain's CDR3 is CASSFGTGQETQYF. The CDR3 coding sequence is TGTGCCAGCAGCTTCGGGACAGGGCAAGAGACCCAGTACTTC.